Listed here are 18 T cell receptor beta chains from one sample, sequenced in a study of PD-L1 blockade in urothelial cancer. Profiled with immunoSEQ multiplex PCR; TCRdb holds only in-frame clones, not every one. The sample has around 42,000 clones, 70% to 85% seen once. The starting material was PBMCs, obtained around atezolizumab (anti-PD-L1) treatment. The receptors derive from a man between 70 and 80 years old with urothelial cancer.

The chain recombines TRBV9 with TRBJ1-4; D is possibly TRBD1 (5 bases). Germline V gene sequence: CDR1 SGDLS, CDR2 YYNGEE. The length of the CDR3 is 15 residues. V gave up 6 bases and J gave up 4 bases, with 16 bases separating them. The CDR3 bases are TGTGCCAGCAACCCTGCCGCGGACATTAATGAAAAACTGTTTTTT. It yields the protein CASNPAADINEKLFF.

The V call is TRBV7-9, the J call TRBJ2-7, with a possible D match to TRBD1 (5 bases). CDR3 size: 11 residues. V was cut by 3 bases and J by 6 bases, with 6 bases left in between. Per the germline V gene, CDR1 is SEHNR and CDR2 is FQNEAQ (reference sequence). The CDR3 DNA sequence: TGTGCCAGCAGCTTCACAGGCGAGCAGTACTTC. As protein: CASSFTGEQYF. Full variable domain (remainder filled in from reference TRBV7-9 and TRBJ2-7): DTGVSQNPRHKITKRGQNVTFRCDPISEHNRLYWYRQTLGQGPEFLTYFQNEAQLEKSRLLSDRFSAERPKGSFSTLEIQRTEQGDSAMYLCASSFTGEQYFGPGTRLTVT.

This clone was seen only once. The CDR3 nucleotides are TGTGCCAGTAGTATGACAGGGGGCGGGGGGGAGCTGTTTTTT. Translated: CASSMTGGGGELFF. The V and J genes are TRBV19 and TRBJ2-2; the match to TRBD1 covers 10 bases. With 3 bases clipped from V and 8 bases from J, the junction kept 3 bases outside the gene matches. There are 14 residues in the CDR3. Germline V gives CDR1 LNHDA, CDR2 SQIVND (reference sequence).

This sequence joins TRBV25-1 and TRBJ2-7; D possibly corresponds to TRBD2 (5 bases). The CDR3 extends over 15 amino acids. V was pared by 4 bases and J by 0 bases, with 13 bases between. Germline-derived CDR1 and CDR2 are MGHDK and SYGVNS. CDR3: CASSGRTASSYEQYF. The CDR3 DNA reads TGTGCCAGCAGTGGACGGACTGCGAGCTCCTACGAGCAGTACTTC.

The V and J genes are TRBV7-8 and TRBJ2-7, with TRBD2 matching over 7 bases. Germline CDR1 is SGHVS and CDR2 is FQNEAQ. The CDR3 is 14 residues long. Unmatched junction bases numbered 4, after V lost 3 bases and J lost 2 bases. The CDR3 DNA follows: TGTGCCAGCAGCTTCGCGGGAGTAGCCTACGAGCAGTACTTC. Protein product: CASSFAGVAYEQYF.

The rearrangement joins TRBV4-1 to TRBJ1-3; 8 bases line up with TRBD1. The junction had 15 bases not matched to a gene; V was cut back by 4 bases and J by 4 bases. CDR1 and CDR2 from the germline V gene are MGHRA and YSYEKL. There are 18 residues in the CDR3. The CDR3: CASSLGQDWGSGGNTIYF. The CDR3 nucleotides read TGCGCCAGCAGCCTGGGACAGGATTGGGGGTCGGGGGGAAACACCATATATTTT.

Only one count was recorded for this clone. The V call is TRBV5-1, the J call TRBJ1-3; possible D gene TRBD1, 6 bases. The CDR3 spans 16 residues. Germline assignment: CDR1 SGHRS and CDR2 YFSETQ. V lost 1 base, J lost 0 bases, and 11 bases lay in between. The CDR3, as DNA: TGCGCCAGCAGCTTGACCACAGGGCTCTCTGGAAACACCATATATTTT. Protein sequence: CASSLTTGLSGNTIYF.

The chain uses TRBV7-2 and TRBJ2-5; 7 bases match TRBD1. Looked up from germline, CDR1 is SGHTA and CDR2 is FQGNSA. V gave up 5 bases and J gave up 5 bases; unmatched junction bases: 8. The CDR3 has 14 residues. The CDR3 coding sequence is TGTGCCAGCAGCCAGGGTGACAGGGTGGAGACCCAGTACTTC. It is translated as CASSQGDRVETQYF.

The chain combines TRBV5-4 with TRBJ2-7; the match to TRBD2 covers 8 bases. V was clipped by 4 bases and J by 2 bases; unmatched bases: 8. CDR3 length: 15 residues. The germline CDR1 and CDR2 sequences are SGHNT and YYREEE (reference sequence). CDR3 in amino acids: CASSPSGRQAYEQYF. The CDR3 DNA sequence: TGTGCCAGCAGCCCCAGCGGGAGACAAGCCTACGAGCAGTACTTC.

V usage is TRBV6-4 and J usage is TRBJ2-2; D is possibly TRBD1 (6 bases). Trimming stripped 7 bases from V and 4 bases from J, with 19 bases between. The CDR3 extends over 16 amino acids. Germline V gene data show CDR1 as MRHNA and CDR2 as SNTAGT. The CDR3 nucleotides read TGTGCCAGCACCTTAAAACAGGGTGGAGGCACCGGGGAGCTGTTTTTT. It encodes CASTLKQGGGTGELFF.

This clone was recorded a few times. The J gene is TRBJ1-5, the V gene TRBV4-3, with 7 bases lining up with TRBD1. Germline assignment: CDR1 LGHNA and CDR2 YSLEER. This CDR3 has 17 amino acids. V shed 3 bases and J 6 bases; nucleotides not matched to a gene: 14. CDR3 in amino acids: CASSQDNAGGVGQPQHF. CDR3 nucleotides: TGCGCCAGCAGCCAGGACAATGCAGGGGGTGTCGGTCAGCCCCAGCATTTT.

This chain connects TRBV11-2 to TRBJ2-5; TRBD2 aligns across 13 bases. From germline, CDR1 is SGHAT and CDR2 FQNNGV. The CDR3 length is 15 residues. V lost 3 bases and J lost 2; bases outside the gene matches: 0. In DNA, the CDR3 is TGTGCCAGCAGCTTGGGACTAGCGGGACAAGAGACCCAGTACTTC. Residues: CASSLGLAGQETQYF.

The chain is built from TRBV7-9 and TRBJ2-5; TRBD2 is a possible D gene (6 bases). The V gene lost 7 bases and the J gene lost 2 bases, with 11 bases spanning the gap. The CDR3 contains 13 residues. CDR1 is SEHNR and CDR2 is FQNEAQ in the germline V gene (reference sequence). CDR3 amino acids: CASTGTQQETQYF. The CDR3 DNA sequence: TGTGCCAGCACCGGGACTCAGCAAGAGACCCAGTACTTC.

A single count supports this clone. The CDR3 protein is CASSSFDRGAGYTF. In DNA form, the CDR3 reads TGTGCCAGCAGCTCTTTCGACAGGGGAGCTGGCTACACCTTC. The chain has TRBV28 and TRBJ1-2, with TRBD1 identical over 8 bases. Germline CDR1 is MDHEN and CDR2 is SYDVKM. This CDR3 contains 14 residues. With 6 bases clipped from V and 7 bases from J, the junction kept 10 bases outside the gene matches.

This clone was counted only a few times. This sequence joins TRBV7-8 and TRBJ2-7; TRBD1 matches at 7 bases. CDR3 length: 15 residues. V lost 5 bases to trimming and J lost 3 bases; unmatched junction nucleotides: 10. CDR1 is SGHVS and CDR2 is FQNEAQ in the germline V gene. CDR3 loop: CASSLDRVGDYEQYF. The CDR3 DNA follows: TGTGCCAGCAGCCTTGACAGGGTGGGGGACTACGAGCAGTACTTC. The full variable domain, its missing parts supplied by reference TRBV7-8 and TRBJ2-7, is GAGVSQSPRYKVAKRGQDVALRCDPISGHVSLFWYQQALGQGPEFLTYFQNEAQLDKSGLPSDRFFAERPEGSVSTLKIQRTQQEDSAVYLCASSLDRVGDYEQYFGPGTRLTVT.

The chain joins TRBV5-1 to TRBJ1-2; D is perhaps TRBD1 (6 bases). CDR3 length equals 17 residues. Between the trimmed V and J ends, which lost 5 bases and 0 bases, there was a span of 20 bases. Germline CDR1 and CDR2: SGHRS and YFSETQ. The CDR3 region has the DNA TGCGCCAGCAGGCTTGGGGCCCGACAGGAAGCTAACTATGGCTACACCTTC. Translation: CASRLGARQEANYGYTF.

This clone was observed a few times. The genes are TRBV2 and TRBJ1-1, with D tentatively TRBD1 (5 bases). Germline assignment: CDR1 SNHLY and CDR2 FYNNEI. V was shortened by 2 bases and J by 6 bases, with 13 bases between the two germline ends. This CDR3 comprises 14 residues. The DNA for the CDR3 is TGTGCCAGCAGTGAATCGCAGGGATTCTCTGAAGCTTTCTTT. It yields the protein CASSESQGFSEAFF.

This chain's CDR3 is CATRDRVNQPQHF. In nucleotides, the CDR3 is TGTGCCACTCGGGACAGGGTCAATCAGCCCCAGCATTTT. This chain connects TRBV19 to TRBJ1-5; TRBD1 aligns across 9 bases. Germline V lookup: CDR1 LNHDA, CDR2 SQIVND (reference sequence). The CDR3 sequence is 13 residues long. V was clipped by 10 bases and J by 3 bases; unmatched bases: 4.